A selection of T cell receptor beta chains follows, all from one sample in a study of CD8+CD57+ T cells in acquired aplastic anemia. TCRdb processed the reads anew with MiXCR; each CDR3 protein has one entry. The repertoire holds some 180,000 distinct CDR3 sequences, around 50% seen once, with 10% to 15% in the top ten. Sequenced input: sorted CD4+, CD8+, or CD8+CD57+ T cells (not recorded which) from PBMCs. These TCRs come from a human donor with aplastic anemia. The CDR3 runs from the conserved cysteine through the conserved F or W. The order of the fields is V gene, D gene, J gene, clone size, CDR3 DNA, CDR3 protein. The D gene is left open where the match is weak. Some rows mark clone size as missing; the rest say once, few, many or name a class of expanded clone.

>TRBV9|.|TRBJ2-7|.
TGTGCCAGCAGCCAAGACAGGCCGATAACCCAGTACGAGCAGTACTTC
CASSQDRPITQYEQYF
>TRBV2|.|TRBJ2-1|.
TGTGCCAGCAGTGACGGGGGAGCATACAATGAGCAGTTCTTC
CASSDGGAYNEQFF
>TRBV10-1|TRBD2|TRBJ2-1|many
TGCGCCAGCAGGCCGGGACTAGCGGGGGGGCCCGATGAGCAGTTCTTC
CASRPGLAGGPDEQFF
>TRBV7-9|.|TRBJ2-6|.
TGTGCCAGCAGCTTAACAGCCTCTGGGGCCAACGTCCTGACTTTC
CASSLTASGANVLTF
>TRBV5-1|.|TRBJ2-3|.
TGCGCCAGCAGCCCCATTGGGGATACGCAGTATTTT
CASSPIGDTQYF
>TRBV7-2|.|TRBJ2-1|few
TGTGCCAGCAGCTTGGCGAGGGAGCAGTTCTTC
CASSLAREQFF
>TRBV6-1|.|TRBJ1-1|many
TGTGCCAGCGGTGGCAGGGCCACTGAAGCTTTCTTT
CASGGRATEAFF
>TRBV9|.|TRBJ1-2|.
TGTGCCAGCAGCTCCCCTGACGGCTACACCTTC
CASSSPDGYTF
>TRBV7-9|TRBD2|TRBJ2-5|.
TGTGCCAGCAGCTACTGGACTAGCGGGGGCCAAGAGACCCAGTACTTC
CASSYWTSGGQETQYF
>TRBV6-1|TRBD1|TRBJ1-6|many
TGTGCCAGCAGTGCGAGAACGACAGGGGTTAATTCACCCCTCCACTTT
CASSARTTGVNSPLHF
>TRBV29-1|.|TRBJ1-3|.
TGCGGCGCCATTTTCTCGGCGGTTGGGAACACCATATATTTT
CGAIFSAVGNTIYF
>TRBV24-1|.|TRBJ2-7|few
TGTGCCACCAGTGATTCCAAAGCCGGGAACGTTTACGAGCAGTACTTC
CATSDSKAGNVYEQYF
>TRBV10-3|.|TRBJ2-3|many
TGTGCCATCAGTGAGTCGCTGGAGACGCAGTATTTT
CAISESLETQYF
>TRBV7-9|.|TRBJ2-5|.
TGTGCCAGCAGTTTTGTAGGGAGGGAGACCCAGTACTTC
CASSFVGRETQYF
>TRBV20-1|.|TRBJ1-5|.
TGCAGTGCTAAGACAGGTGGAGGAAATCAGCCCCAGCATTTT
CSAKTGGGNQPQHF
>TRBV12-3/TRBV12-4|.|TRBJ2-7|many
TGTGCCAGCAGCCCTGCGGACCGGGAGCAGTACTTC
CASSPADREQYF
>TRBV20-1|TRBD2|TRBJ2-7|.
TGCAGTGCCCTTCCTAGCGGGAGGCCCTACGAGCAGTACTTC
CSALPSGRPYEQYF
>TRBV7-2|.|TRBJ1-1|.
TGTGCCAGCCTCCCCAGGCAGGGGATTACTGAAGCTTTCTTT
CASLPRQGITEAFF
>TRBV29-1|.|TRBJ2-2|many
TGCAGCGTTGCTCCATTACTGGCGACCGGGGAGCTGTTTTTT
CSVAPLLATGELFF
>TRBV6-5|.|TRBJ2-6|.
TGTGCCAGCAGTTTACAGGGTTTCAGCTCTGGGGCCAACGTCCTGACTTTC
CASSLQGFSSGANVLTF
>TRBV19|.|TRBJ1-2|many
TGTGCCAGTAGTATAGACGGCAGACGTAACTATGGCTACACCTTC
CASSIDGRRNYGYTF
>TRBV12-3/TRBV12-4|.|TRBJ2-7|.
TGTGCCAGCCTCAGAAGCTTCGGGTACTTC
CASLRSFGYF
>TRBV15|TRBD1|TRBJ1-1|.
TGTGCCACCAGCAGAAGACAGGGCACTGAAGCTTTCTTT
CATSRRQGTEAFF
>TRBV6-5|TRBD1|TRBJ1-6|many
TGTGCCAGCAGTTATTGGCGGGACAGGTGTGAAATCAATTCACCCCTCCACTTT
CASSYWRDRCEINSPLHF
>TRBV24-1|TRBD2|TRBJ2-1|.
TGTGCCACCAGTGATTTGGGGGACTACCGGGGGAATGAGCAGTTCTTC
CATSDLGDYRGNEQFF
>TRBV7-6|.|TRBJ1-5|.
TGTGCCAGCAGCTTACTGGGCAACGAACAGCCCCAGCATTTT
CASSLLGNEQPQHF
>TRBV18|.|TRBJ2-7|once
TGTGCCAGCTCACAAGACAACTCATACGAGCAGTACTTC
CASSQDNSYEQYF
>TRBV5-1|TRBD2|TRBJ2-5|.
TGCGCCAGCAGCCCCAGGACTAGCGGGATCGGGGAGACCCAGTACTTC
CASSPRTSGIGETQYF
>TRBV2|.|TRBJ2-7|.
TGTGCCAGCAGATTTGGCTACGAGCAGTACTTC
CASRFGYEQYF
>TRBV24-1|TRBD1|TRBJ1-1|.
TGTGCCACCATCAGGACAGGCGGGACTCCTGGTGGAGCTTTCTTT
CATIRTGGTPGGAFF
>TRBV15|.|TRBJ2-3|few
TGTGCCACCAGCAGAGATCAGAGGGATACGCAGTATTTT
CATSRDQRDTQYF
>TRBV29-1|TRBD1|TRBJ2-7|.
TGCAGCGTAAAAGGACAGGGCGGCGAGCAGTACTTC
CSVKGQGGEQYF
>TRBV12-3/TRBV12-4|.|TRBJ1-4|.
TGTGCCAGCAGTTTAGGGGAGAGTGAAAAACTGTTTTTT
CASSLGESEKLFF
>TRBV19|.|TRBJ2-7|.
TGTGCCAGTAGTATAGAGGGGGGCAACGAGCAGTACTTC
CASSIEGGNEQYF
>TRBV24-1|TRBD1|TRBJ1-2|.
TGTGCCACCAGTGACCACGGGACAGGGGTTAGTGGCTACACCTTC
CATSDHGTGVSGYTF
>TRBV5-1|.|TRBJ1-5|many
TGCGCCAGCAGCTTGAATCAAAATCAGCCCCAGCATTTT
CASSLNQNQPQHF
>TRBV10-3|.|TRBJ1-3|.
TGTGCCATCAGTGAAGGGGGGGGTCTGGGCTCTGGAAACACCATATATTTT
CAISEGGGLGSGNTIYF
>TRBV29-1|TRBD1|TRBJ1-4|many
TGCAGCGTCCCCGGGACAGGGGTTGAAAAACTGTTTTTT
CSVPGTGVEKLFF
>TRBV27|TRBD2|TRBJ2-1|.
TGTGCCAGCAGTTTTGTGGGGGGGGTTGATGAGCAGTTCTTC
CASSFVGGVDEQFF
>TRBV2|.|TRBJ2-7|many
TGTGCCAGCAGTCTCCGGCGGGACGGACCCTACGAGCAGTACTTC
CASSLRRDGPYEQYF
>TRBV12-3/TRBV12-4|.|TRBJ1-6|many
TGTGCCAGCAGTTTACGTCAACTGGGATCCCTCCACTTT
CASSLRQLGSLHF
>TRBV5-4|.|TRBJ1-2|.
TGTGCCAGCAGCTTTCCAGGCTTCTATGGCTACACCTTC
CASSFPGFYGYTF
>TRBV2|.|TRBJ1-5|few
TGTGCCAGCTCACCGACGGACCGGTCCCAGCCCCAGCATTTT
CASSPTDRSQPQHF
>TRBV12-5|.|TRBJ1-3|few
TGTGCTAGTGGTTTGGACATGGGGGCTGGAAACACCATATATTTT
CASGLDMGAGNTIYF
>TRBV29-1|.|TRBJ2-3|.
TGCAGCGTTTATTTGCGTCGCACAGATACGCGGTATTTT
CSVYLRRTDTRYF
>TRBV2|.|TRBJ2-3|.
TGTGCCAGCATCTGGAGCTCTGCCACAGATACGCAGTATTTT
CASIWSSATDTQYF